This T cell receptor (beta chain) was sequenced during a study of blood T cell repertoires in COVID-19. About the study: From T cells, B-cell-depleted T cells, or PBMCs came the material, which was cDNA or gDNA.

The method was immunoSEQ multiplex PCR; TCRdb's version includes in-frame clones alone and lacks a portion of them. Among 200,000 to 250,000 clones listed, 70% to 90% were seen once. Trimming took off 8 bases at V and 5 bases at J, with 9 bases between the two ends. The CDR3 spans 10 residues. Germline V CDR1 and CDR2: GTSNPN, SVGIG (reference sequence). Source material: peripheral blood. This receptor was identified in a man aged 18 to 35 with active or convalescent COVID-19. The chain recombines TRBV30 with TRBJ1-1; D unresolved. The CDR3 loop is CARGKTEAFF. Here the CDR3 DNA reads TGTGCCCGAGGGAAGACTGAAGCTTTCTTT.